This record looks at one TCR beta chain sequence and its context. Original analysis: From reference gene primer amplification, estimates of nucleated cell counts were derived. Libraries were prepared by immunoSEQ multiplex PCR; TCRdb keeps only in-frame clonotypes and omits some of them. V, J and clone size were drawn from that table, and D and trimming were deduced from the DNA. The table lists 300,000 to 450,000 clones, around 87% of them singletons, with approximately 2.5% in the top ten. This sample was taken from a study of blood T cell repertoires in COVID-19. The length of the CDR3 is 17 residues. The germline V gene has CDR1 MNHNS and CDR2 SASEGT. V lost 0 bases and J lost 6; bases outside the gene matches: 13.

This TCR was recovered from a woman aged 55-70 years with COVID-19, enrolled during active disease. This sequence joins TRBV6-1 and TRBJ1-2, with 7 bases fitting TRBD1. Source material: peripheral blood. The CDR3 sequence: CASSEATEEGAWHGYTF. CDR3 nucleotide sequence: TGTGCCAGCAGTGAAGCGACCGAGGAGGGGGCTTGGCATGGCTACACCTTC.